The 14 T cell receptor beta chains given below trace back to one sample, sequenced in a study of shared clonotypes between healthy human individuals. Repertoires were generated with immunoSEQ multiplex PCR, while TCRdb's copy carries only in-frame clones and drops some. The table includes more than 500,000 clones, about 96% detected once. Sequenced: naive CD4+ T cells sorted from blood. Noted subset: CD45RA+ positively selected. These receptors were taken from a woman aged 25 to 39 in good health.

The chain recombines TRBV2 with TRBJ2-1; 8 nucleotides match TRBD2. The V and J ends lost 2 bases and 6 bases, in that order; junction bases with no gene match: 6. The germline CDR1 and CDR2 sequences are SNHLY and FYNNEI. The CDR3 totals 15 residues. In DNA form, the CDR3 reads TGTGCCAGCAGTGAACGTTCGGGAGGGGTCAATGAGCAGTTCTTC. Amino acids: CASSERSGGVNEQFF.

V is TRBV18 and J is TRBJ2-7; 10 bases map to TRBD1. Trimming removed 6 bases from V and 4 bases from J; junction bases left unmatched: 21. There are 19 residues in the CDR3. Per germline, CDR1 KGHSH and CDR2 LQKENI. The CDR3 loop reads CASSPMALRGQGIYYEQYF. The CDR3 DNA sequence: TGTGCCAGCTCTCCGATGGCATTACGGGGACAGGGGATTTATTACGAGCAGTACTTC.

The chain couples TRBV19 to TRBJ1-4, with 7 positions matching TRBD1. The junction had 12 bases not matched to a gene; V was cut back by 4 bases and J by 10 bases. This CDR3 is 15 amino acids long. Germline V CDR1 and CDR2: LNHDA, SQIVND (reference sequence). DNA for the CDR3: TGTGCCAGTAGTACGACAGGGTCGGACCTAGGAAAACTGTTTTTT. Its protein is CASSTTGSDLGKLFF.

This chain connects TRBV6-5 to TRBJ1-1; D ambiguous. In germline, CDR1 is MNHEY, CDR2 SVGAGI. The CDR3 loop spans 14 amino acids. Trimming cost V 0 bases and J 0 bases, with 5 bases left between them. The CDR3 sequence is CASSYSTVNTEAFF. Here the CDR3 DNA reads TGTGCCAGCAGTTACTCTACGGTGAACACTGAAGCTTTCTTT.

The genes are TRBV4-1 and TRBJ2-5; 10 nucleotides line up with TRBD2. Matching the DNA end better, TRBJ2-7 makes the J call doubtful. The germline gives CDR1 MGHRA, CDR2 YSYEKL. The CDR3 sequence is 17 residues long. The CDR3 region is CASSQAATSGQSYEQYF. The DNA of the CDR3 is TGCGCCAGCAGCCAAGCTGCGACTAGCGGGCAATCCTACGAGCAGTACTTC.

The rearrangement uses TRBV4-1 and TRBJ1-1, with D possibly matching TRBD1 (6 bases). The CDR3 has 16 amino acids. Germline V gene data show CDR1 as MGHRA and CDR2 as YSYEKL. Trimming pared 3 bases from V and 1 base from J, leaving 15 bases between. The CDR3 protein is CASSQGSGTKNTEAFF. Written as DNA, the CDR3 is TGCGCCAGCAGCCAGGGATCCGGGACAAAGAACACTGAAGCTTTCTTT.

The V call is TRBV25-1, the J call TRBJ1-2; 10 bases line up with TRBD1. Germline V gives CDR1 MGHDK, CDR2 SYGVNS. This CDR3 comprises 15 residues. V dropped 5 bases and J dropped 4; count of bases not matched to a gene: 7. The CDR3 sequence: CASSRGTGDIYGYTF. In DNA, the CDR3 is TGTGCCAGCAGTCGGGGGACAGGGGATATCTATGGCTACACCTTC.

The J gene is TRBJ2-1, the V gene TRBV15; D ambiguous. The CDR3 spans 14 residues. CDR1 and CDR2 (germline): LNHNV, YYDKDF (reference sequence). V shed 1 base and J shed 8 bases, with 12 bases lying between them. The CDR3 DNA reads as TGTGCCACCAGCAGAGTTGCGGTAGAGTATGAGCAGTTCTTC. As protein: CATSRVAVEYEQFF.

V is TRBV6-1 and J is TRBJ2-7; no definite D call. Germline CDR1 MNHNS, CDR2 SASEGT. The CDR3 totals 14 residues. V was pared by 3 bases and J by 4 bases, with 13 bases between. CDR3 loop: CASSESGPGYEQYF. In DNA, the CDR3 is TGTGCCAGCAGTGAGAGTGGCCCGGGTTACGAGCAGTACTTC.

The chain links TRBV19 to TRBJ2-5, with D maybe TRBD2 (7 bases). The germline V gene has CDR1 LNHDA and CDR2 SQIVND (reference sequence). The CDR3 length is 16 residues. With 7 bases removed from V and 5 bases from J, the gap between germline ends came to 23 bases. Written as DNA, the CDR3 is TGTGCCAGTAATAGCCACGGGGGGCTGGGAGGGGAGACCCAGTACTTC. It is translated as CASNSHGGLGGETQYF.

The V call is TRBV7-9, the J call TRBJ1-2, with D perhaps TRBD1 (5 bases). The CDR3 loop spans 13 amino acids. V dropped 3 bases and J dropped 8 bases, with 13 bases sitting between them. The germline V gene encodes CDR1 SEHNR and CDR2 FQNEAQ (reference sequence). In DNA, the CDR3 is TGTGCCAGCAGCTTCGCAGGGAATGAAGGCTACACCTTC. Protein product: CASSFAGNEGYTF.

The chain recombines TRBV7-9 with TRBJ1-1, with 9 bases fitting TRBD1. Germline assignment: CDR1 SEHNR and CDR2 FQNEAQ (reference sequence). The junction had 5 bases not matched to a gene; V was cut back by 4 bases and J by 5 bases. The CDR3 is 14 residues long. CDR3 DNA: TGTGCCAGCAGCTCGATGACAGGGGGAACTGAAGCTTTCTTT. Translation: CASSSMTGGTEAFF.

CDR3 in amino acids: CASSRLLQIFEAFF. The CDR3 region has the DNA TGTGCCAGCAGTCGGCTCCTTCAGATCTTTGAAGCTTTCTTT. V and J are TRBV2 and TRBJ1-1; D is undetermined. The CDR3 contains 14 residues. Deletions cut 5 bases from V and 7 bases from J, with 17 bases between. Germline CDR1 is SNHLY and CDR2 is FYNNEI. Filled out from reference TRBV2 and TRBJ1-1, the complete variable domain reads EPEVTQTPSHQVTQMGQEVILRCVPISNHLYFYWYRQILGQKVEFLVSFYNNEISEKSEIFDDQFSVERPDGSNFTLKIRSTKLEDSAMYFCASSRLLQIFEAFFGQGTRLTVV.

CDR3: CASSQGPEAGGAYEQYF. The CDR3 nucleotides are TGTGCCAGCAGCCAAGGGCCCGAAGCGGGAGGGGCTTACGAGCAGTACTTC. The V gene is TRBV4-2, the J gene TRBJ2-7, with 10 positions matching TRBD2. CDR1 is LGHNA, CDR2 YNFKEQ, per germline. Unmatched junction bases numbered 10, after V lost 1 base and J lost 4 bases. This CDR3 is 17 amino acids long.